One and the same sample provided the 5 T cell receptor beta chains below, sequenced in a study of cytomegalovirus exposure and HLA in healthy donors. PCR primers comprised 60 Vbeta and 13 Jbeta primers. Using immunoSEQ multiplex PCR, the repertoire was profiled, and TCRdb retains in-frame clones only, with some absent. This sample's table reports about 140,000 clones. Sequencing was performed on PBMCs. The receptor set was obtained from a male donor in good health and CMV-seronegative.

This chain links TRBV6-5 with TRBJ1-1, with 7 nucleotides matching TRBD1. The CDR3 contains 13 residues. V lost 5 bases to trimming and J lost 3 bases; unmatched junction nucleotides: 3. CDR1 is MNHEY and CDR2 is SVGAGI in the germline V gene. The CDR3, as DNA: TGTGCCAGCAGTGAACAGGGGCACACTGAAGCTTTCTTT. The encoded protein is CASSEQGHTEAFF.

This chain uses TRBV27 with TRBJ2-5; D unresolved. Germline lookup yields CDR1 MNHEY and CDR2 SMNVEV (reference sequence). Trimming took off 6 bases at V and 2 bases at J, with 13 bases between the two ends. The CDR3 consists of 14 residues. The CDR3 DNA sequence: TGTGCCAGCAGGAAATCAGGTTCGCAAGAGACCCAGTACTTC. As protein: CASRKSGSQETQYF.

The rearrangement links TRBV5-5 to TRBJ1-2, with TRBD1 matching over 9 bases. Losses at the gene ends were 4 bases for V and 5 bases for J; bases not matched to a gene: 6. CDR3 length: 14 amino acids. From germline, CDR1 is SGHKS and CDR2 YYEKEE (reference sequence). The CDR3 is CASSIGQGMYGYTF. CDR3 DNA sequence: TGTGCCAGCAGCATAGGACAGGGGATGTATGGCTACACCTTC.

This sequence joins TRBV10-3 and TRBJ1-1; D remains unclear. V lost 6 bases, J lost 1 base, and 6 bases lay in between. The CDR3 length is 12 residues. Germline values: CDR1 ENHRY, CDR2 SYGVKD. The CDR3: CAISPRNTEAFF. The CDR3, as DNA: TGTGCCATCAGCCCCCGGAACACTGAAGCTTTCTTT.

The chain carries TRBV28 and TRBJ2-6; the match to TRBD2 covers 12 bases. The CDR3 is made up of 22 amino acids. After removal of 5 bases from V and 0 bases from J, the junction contained 17 bases not matched to a gene. From germline, CDR1 is MDHEN and CDR2 SYDVKM. CDR3 DNA sequence: TGTGCCAGCAGTGTCACCACACTAGCGGGGGGACCTCACCCCTCTGGGGCCAACGTCCTGACTTTC. Protein sequence: CASSVTTLAGGPHPSGANVLTF.